A selection of T cell receptor beta chains follows, all from one sample in a study of liver allograft versus peripheral blood T cells. One entry per CDR3 protein results from TCRdb running MiXCR on the reads. The data contain under 15,000 distinct CDR3 sequences, over 25% of them singletons. The source of these receptors is a human patient who had a liver transplant. The graft donor may have contributed some T cells. Each CDR3 is given with its conserved first and last residue.

v_call,j_call,cdr3_aa
TRBV19,TRBJ1-6,CASSRGTGNFSPLHF
TRBV28,TRBJ1-1,CASSSSPGMNTEAFF
TRBV28,TRBJ1-1,CASREGYTEAFF
TRBV7-3,TRBJ2-2,CASSALGLTNTGELFF
TRBV10-3,TRBJ2-7,CAISEFGGNRGRYEQYF
TRBV10-3,TRBJ2-5,CAISERDQETQYF
TRBV6-1,TRBJ2-7,CASSVTGPPYEQYF
TRBV5-5,TRBJ1-2,CASSLMLANYGYTF
TRBV6-6,TRBJ2-4,CASSPGQGTKNIQYF
TRBV29-1,TRBJ2-3,CSVESMGQRPTDTQYF
TRBV27,TRBJ1-4,CASSTLGAGEKLFF
TRBV28,TRBJ1-1,CASITLQGLANTEAFF
TRBV5-5,TRBJ1-5,CASSLAGVGSNQPQHF
TRBV29-1,TRBJ2-2,CSVPPTGNTGELFF
TRBV30,TRBJ1-5,CAWGSDRVGQPQHF
TRBV5-4,TRBJ1-2,CASSSWGQHGYTF
TRBV6-6,TRBJ2-7,CASSPEHSEQYF
TRBV5-1,TRBJ2-5,CASSFQSRVGQSEETQYF
TRBV19,TRBJ2-7,CASSIDRGDRVKVYEQYF
TRBV5-4,TRBJ1-2,CASRPGGEIGYGYTF
TRBV6-1,TRBJ1-6,CASSLNGLTGQWSYNSPLHF
TRBV29-1,TRBJ1-2,CSVQGAQDGYTF
TRBV6-5,TRBJ2-5,CASSSQLGETQYF
TRBV19,TRBJ1-4,CASARGTGNEKLFF
TRBV19,TRBJ2-7,CASSGGGGRADEQYF
TRBV12-3/TRBV12-4,TRBJ2-7,CASSLGAEALYEQYF
TRBV28,TRBJ2-7,CASSLDPTGRIGQYF
TRBV6-5,TRBJ1-5,CASSYSVDQPQHF
TRBV6-5,TRBJ2-4,CASSPLQRPLAKNIQYF
TRBV25-1,TRBJ2-7,CASSPLFGREGYEQYF
TRBV6-2/TRBV6-3,TRBJ1-4,CASTGTGGGEKLFF
TRBV28,TRBJ2-7,CASSPPGWSRVLSDF
TRBV7-9,TRBJ2-7,CASSFSTGMVGEQYF
TRBV12-3/TRBV12-4,TRBJ1-4,CASSYSGQIEKGNEKLFF
TRBV18,TRBJ2-1,CASSPGGTGFF
TRBV7-3,TRBJ1-1,CASSLQLKAEAFF
TRBV15,TRBJ1-6,CATSRDGQGHSPLHF
TRBV29-1,TRBJ2-3,CSVEDQGRVTDTQYF
TRBV12-3/TRBV12-4,TRBJ2-2,CASSFELATGELFF
TRBV27,TRBJ1-5,CASRGIRGWEPQHF
TRBV6-6,TRBJ2-7,CASGEGEQYF